The 25 T cell receptor beta chains below were found in one sample sequenced in a study of T-cell reconstitution after alpha-beta-depleted transplantation in children (dated by TCRdb to 2015 to 2016). The library was made by PCR. Sequencing relied on an Illumina HiSeq 2500. Molecular barcoding was employed in the preparation of TCR libraries, with unique molecular identifiers being used to normalize TCRbeta repertoire quantification. Using fastp at Q25 and MiXCR, TCRdb reprocessed the public reads and kept productive beta chains. Rows with a matching CDR3 protein are joined into one entry that keeps the most common DNA and genes. Within this sample are around 480,000 distinct CDR3 sequences, with about 33% of them counted one time only. The top ten constitute 2% to 3% of the sample. The sequences come from PBMCs from the stem cell graft donor, collected from the stem cell graft. Receptor source: a human donor who donated a stem cell graft to a child with aplastic anemia.

This clonotype came up a few times. The chain combines TRBV6-1 with TRBJ1-1, with 8 bases matching TRBD1. CDR3 length: 14 amino acids. Germline V gene data show CDR1 as MNHNS and CDR2 as SASEGT. Unmatched junction bases numbered 4, after V lost 6 bases and J lost 1 base. As DNA, the CDR3 is TGTGCCAGCAGGAAGGGACAGGAGAACACTGAAGCTTTCTTT. This sequence encodes CASRKGQENTEAFF.

The chain is built from TRBV5-1 and TRBJ1-4; D not resolved. The CDR3 is 14 residues long. Germline V CDR1 and CDR2: SGHRS, YFSETQ. V was cut by 3 bases and J by 8 bases, with 14 bases left in between. CDR3 amino acids: CASSSRPQNEKLFF. CDR3 bases: TGCGCCAGCAGCTCCAGACCGCAAAACGAAAAACTGTTTTTT.

This clonotype was picked up one time. This chain connects TRBV5-1 to TRBJ2-1, with TRBD2 identical over 7 bases. The CDR3 has 14 amino acids. The J segment lost 8 bases and the V segment lost 3 bases, leaving 8 bases of the junction unmatched. Germline V CDR1 and CDR2: SGHRS, YFSETQ. CDR3 nucleotide sequence: TGCGCCAGCAGCTGGGGAGGGCTACAGGATGAGCAGTTCTTC. Its translation: CASSWGGLQDEQFF.

J is TRBJ2-1 and V is TRBV12-3 or TRBV12-4; 10 nucleotides match TRBD1. The junction had 7 bases not matched to a gene; V was cut back by 6 bases and J by 5 bases. The CDR3 covers 15 residues. CDR3: CASSLRTGGNNEQFF. The CDR3 DNA sequence: TGTGCCAGCAGCCTCCGGACAGGGGGAAACAATGAGCAGTTCTTC.

This clonotype was observed a handful of times. CDR3 residues: CASIRTSGYYEQYF. Here the CDR3 DNA reads TGTGCCAGCATCCGGACTAGCGGATACTACGAGCAGTACTTC. This chain connects TRBV6-1 to TRBJ2-7; the match to TRBD2 covers 10 bases. This CDR3 comprises 14 residues. Germline V CDR1 and CDR2: MNHNS, SASEGT. The V segment lost 7 bases and the J segment 3 bases; nucleotides outside the gene matches: 6.

This clonotype was counted between two and nine times. V gene TRBV12-3 or TRBV12-4 combines with J gene TRBJ1-1; D unresolved. V was cut by 3 bases and J by 0 bases, with 8 bases left in between. This CDR3 region has 14 residues. The CDR3 region is CASSLFPMNTEAFF. CDR3 nucleotides: TGTGCCAGCAGTTTGTTCCCCATGAACACTGAAGCTTTCTTT.

There are many counts of this clonotype. The CDR3 here is CASSLGPGLGTEAFF. CDR3 DNA sequence: TGTGCCAGCAGCTTAGGTCCAGGGCTGGGCACTGAAGCTTTCTTT. The gene calls are TRBV7-2 and TRBJ1-1, with TRBD1 as a possible D gene (5 bases). The CDR3 length is 15 residues. With 1 base removed from V and 4 bases from J, the gap between germline ends came to 13 bases. CDR1 SGHTA and CDR2 FQGNSA come from the germline V gene.

The gene calls are TRBV9 and TRBJ2-5; TRBD1 matches 7 bases. The ends lost 1 base at V and 4 bases at J; junction bases unmatched: 10. This CDR3 is 16 amino acids long. CDR1 SGDLS and CDR2 YYNGEE come from the germline V gene. As DNA, the CDR3 is TGTGCCAGCAGCGTATCCTGGGGACAGAATGCAGAGACCCAGTACTTC. Its translation: CASSVSWGQNAETQYF.

This clonotype was picked up a small number of times. The rearrangement links TRBV7-2 to TRBJ2-5; the D gene is possibly TRBD2 (7 bases). The CDR3 has 12 residues. The V and J ends lost 9 bases and 7 bases respectively, with 15 bases between them. CDR1 is SGHTA, CDR2 FQGNSA, per germline. The CDR3 reads CASERDTGTQYF. In nucleotides, the CDR3 is TGTGCCAGTGAGCGGGACACTGGGACCCAGTACTTC.

The rearrangement joins TRBV20-1 to TRBJ1-6; D is uncertain. Trimming took off 0 bases at V and 4 bases at J, with 10 bases between the two ends. The CDR3 loop spans 15 amino acids. CDR1 and CDR2 from the germline V gene are DFQATT and SNEGSKA (reference sequence). Written as DNA, the CDR3 is TGCAGTGCTAGAGAGGGCAGCCGATATAATTCACCCCTCCACTTT. Its protein is CSAREGSRYNSPLHF.

This clonotype was found a few times. J is TRBJ1-5 and V is TRBV27, with TRBD1 matching 7 bases. Germline trimming cut 6 bases from V and 2 bases from J; bases unmatched to any gene: 4. This CDR3 is 14 amino acids long. Germline-derived CDR1 and CDR2 are MNHEY and SMNVEV (reference sequence). DNA of the CDR3: TGTGCCAGCAGCGTTCAGGGGGGCAATCAGCCCCAGCATTTT. Residues: CASSVQGGNQPQHF.

The J gene is TRBJ1-2, the V gene TRBV28, with TRBD1 matching 7 bases. Looked up from germline, CDR1 is MDHEN and CDR2 is SYDVKM. After removal of 6 bases from V and 3 bases from J, the junction contained 13 bases not matched to a gene. The CDR3 sequence is 16 residues long. CDR3 in DNA: TGTGCCAGCAGGTCACAGGGGTCCCAACTCTACTATGGCTACACCTTC. Protein product: CASRSQGSQLYYGYTF.

V is TRBV10-3 and J is TRBJ2-1; D remains unclear. This CDR3 contains 12 residues. V lost 10 bases, J lost 4 bases, and 11 bases lay in between. Per the germline V gene, CDR1 is ENHRY and CDR2 is SYGVKD. The CDR3: CATHSSYNEQFF. The CDR3 DNA reads TGTGCCACCCACTCGTCGTACAATGAGCAGTTCTTC.

The chain couples TRBV12-3 or TRBV12-4 to TRBJ2-1; 7 bases line up with TRBD2. This CDR3 is 16 amino acids long. The ends lost 6 bases at V and 9 bases at J; junction bases unmatched: 17. The CDR3 spells CASRSSSGTLRSEQFF. The CDR3 nucleotides read TGTGCCAGCAGGTCGTCAAGCGGGACCCTCCGCAGTGAGCAGTTCTTC.

This clonotype has a handful of counts. The genes are TRBV15 and TRBJ2-7; D call uncertain. V dropped 8 bases and J dropped 2 bases, with 16 bases sitting between them. CDR3 length: 14 residues. The V gene's germline CDR1 is LNHNV and CDR2 YYDKDF (reference sequence). The CDR3 reads CATLRARRAYEQYF. Here the CDR3 DNA reads TGTGCCACCCTACGGGCGCGGAGAGCCTACGAGCAGTACTTC.

This clonotype was observed a few times. This sequence joins TRBV7-8 and TRBJ2-2; possibly TRBD2 for D (5 bases). V was shortened by 2 bases and J by 0 bases, with 7 bases between the two germline ends. The CDR3 sequence is 15 residues long. Germline loops: CDR1 SGHVS, CDR2 FQNEAQ. DNA for the CDR3: TGTGCCAGCAGCTTAAGGCGGGCGAACACCGGGGAGCTGTTTTTT. As protein: CASSLRRANTGELFF.

The chain couples TRBV5-1 to TRBJ1-2, with TRBD1 as a possible D gene (6 bases). The V gene lost 0 bases and the J gene lost 3 bases, with 12 bases spanning the gap. The CDR3 consists of 15 residues. The germline V gene has CDR1 SGHRS and CDR2 YFSETQ. CDR3 bases: TGCGCCAGCAGCTTGGGTTTCAACAGGGACTATGGCTACACCTTC. Translating it yields CASSLGFNRDYGYTF.

In this sample, this clonotype turned up a few times. V is TRBV6-5 and J is TRBJ1-6, with D possibly matching TRBD1 (6 bases). The V gene's germline CDR1 is MNHEY and CDR2 SVGAGI. The germline V and J ends were trimmed by 2 bases and 7 bases, with 9 bases remaining between them. This CDR3 has 14 residues. DNA for the CDR3: TGTGCCAGCAGTTACGGGGGGCGGAATTCACCCCTCCACTTT. As protein: CASSYGGRNSPLHF.

This clonotype has at least ten counts. The CDR3 DNA reads TGCAGTGCTAGAGATGGATCAGGTTATAGCAATCAGCCCCAGCATTTT. Translated: CSARDGSGYSNQPQHF. The chain links TRBV20-1 to TRBJ1-5; unclear D gene. Germline V gene data show CDR1 as DFQATT and CDR2 as SNEGSKA (reference sequence). CDR3 size: 16 residues. Trimming shortened V by 0 bases and J by 0 bases, and 12 bases separated the two germline ends.

The V gene is TRBV28, the J gene TRBJ1-3, with 12 bases lining up with TRBD1. The CDR3 spans 16 residues. J lost 6 bases, V lost 6 bases, and 9 bases had no gene match. CDR1 is MDHEN, CDR2 SYDVKM, per germline. This chain's CDR3 is CASRPSWGQGANTIYF. CDR3 DNA: TGTGCCAGCAGACCCTCATGGGGACAGGGGGCAAACACCATATATTTT.

The sample holds a few counts of this clonotype. J is TRBJ2-5 and V is TRBV7-2; a possible D gene is TRBD2 (5 bases). The CDR3 spans 16 residues. Trimming cost V 1 base and J 7 bases, with 19 bases left between them. Germline CDR1 reads SGHTA; CDR2 reads FQGNSA. CDR3 residues: CASSLDGPLLSGTQYF. DNA for the CDR3: TGTGCCAGCAGCTTAGACGGACCACTTTTGAGCGGGACCCAGTACTTC.

The CDR3 DNA reads TGTGCCAGCAGCCATGCGACTAGCGGGAGCACAGATACGCAGTATTTT. Its translation is CASSHATSGSTDTQYF. The V call is TRBV9, the J call TRBJ2-3; 10 bases match TRBD2. Germline assignment: CDR1 SGDLS and CDR2 YYNGEE. The CDR3 totals 16 residues. V lost 4 bases to trimming and J lost 0 bases; unmatched junction nucleotides: 5.

The V call is TRBV4-3, the J call TRBJ2-1, with 9 bases lining up with TRBD2. The V gene's germline CDR1 is LGHNA and CDR2 YSLEER. The J segment lost 8 bases and the V segment lost 0 bases, leaving 17 bases of the junction unmatched. CDR3 length: 19 residues. CDR3: CASSQDLFYRGSGSDEQFF. The CDR3 DNA sequence: TGCGCCAGCAGCCAAGACCTCTTTTATCGCGGTAGCGGGAGCGATGAGCAGTTCTTC.

This clonotype was observed a handful of times. The chain carries TRBV19 and TRBJ2-1; the D is unclear. Trimming removed 5 bases from V and 4 bases from J, with 9 bases in between. The CDR3 spans 13 residues. Germline CDR1 and CDR2: LNHDA and SQIVND (reference sequence). CDR3 protein: CASSVGRYNEQFF. The CDR3 DNA follows: TGTGCCAGTAGTGTCGGACGGTACAATGAGCAGTTCTTC.

A word on this clonotype: The junction shows a germline mismatch at one end, possibly a read error. The chain carries TRBV9 and TRBJ2-5, with D perhaps TRBD2 (6 bases). CDR1 SGDLS and CDR2 YYNGEE come from the germline V gene. The CDR3 contains 15 residues. CDR3 sequence: CASSAHWEPGETHYF. CDR3 in DNA: TGTGCCAGCAGCGCCCACTGGGAGCCGGGGGAGACCCATTACTTC.